The TCR beta chain under discussion was sequenced for a study of blood T cell repertoires in COVID-19. Whole-study context: Sites in the United States, Italy and Spain provided acute and convalescent COVID-19 samples. Sample material is recorded as cDNA or gDNA derived from T cells, B-cell-depleted T cells, or PBMCs.

As handled by the study authors: Cell counts per sample came from amplifying reference gene primers. Produced via immunoSEQ multiplex PCR; TCRdb's table is partial and in-frame only. V, J and clone size were drawn from that table, and D and trimming were deduced from the DNA. The sample contains 250,000 or so clones, around 85% of which appear only once. Germline assignment: CDR1 KGHDR and CDR2 SFDVKD. This CDR3 has 11 residues. Between the trimmed V and J ends, which lost 6 bases and 5 bases, there was a span of 6 bases. Material: peripheral blood. The TCR comes from a man between 60 and 70 years old with acute or convalescent COVID-19. The rearrangement links TRBV24-1 to TRBJ1-2, with D unclear. The CDR3 reads CATSSLYGYTF. DNA for the CDR3: TGTGCCACCAGTTCCCTTTATGGCTACACCTTC.